This TCR beta chain was captured in a study of T-cell reconstitution after alpha-beta-depleted transplantation in children (dated by TCRdb to the mid-2010s). For the wider study: T-cell immune reconstitution after TCRalphabeta/CD19-depleted allogeneic hematopoietic cell transplantation in children was quantitatively tracked in the study by means of TCR repertoire profiling.

Of note for this clonotype: Its cognate antigen has yet to be identified. Qualities for individual bases were not recorded, and no much larger clone is one base off.

Receptor amplification or capture employed PCR. Sequencer: Illumina HiSeq 2500. To normalize quantification of the TCRbeta repertoire, the TCR libraries were built with molecular barcoding that relied on unique molecular identifiers. TCRdb ran its own pipeline on the public reads, namely fastp trimming at Q25 and MiXCR clone calling, and kept in-frame beta chains. Rows with one shared CDR3 protein collapse into an entry with the most common genes and DNA. This sample lists some 400,000 distinct CDR3 sequences; approximately 20% were detected once. The ten largest clones add up to 3.8% of the sample. Reading from cysteine to phenylalanine, the CDR3 counts 13 amino acids. Only the CDR3 region is kept as DNA, spanning 39 bases read in frame from base 1. The germline V gene encodes CDR1 DFQATT and CDR2 SNEGSKA (reference sequence). V drops 0 bases and J drops 5 bases, leaving 9 bases in between.

The TCR sequence derives from a human donor who donated a stem cell graft to a child with acute myeloid leukemia. Material: PBMCs from the stem cell graft donor, obtained from the stem cell graft. The chain was built from TRBV20-1 and TRBJ2-3; no D gene call is confident. The nucleotides read TGCAGTGCTAGAGATTTGCGGAAAGATACGCAGTATTTT. This encodes CSARDLRKDTQYF.